This T cell receptor (beta chain) was identified in a study of response to subunit inactivated influenza vaccine. Each CDR3 protein is one row after TCRdb ran MiXCR on the RT-PCR reads. Of 150,000 to 200,000 distinct CDR3 sequences in the sample, 12% were seen once. Germline assignment: CDR1 SEHNR and CDR2 FQNEAQ (reference sequence). The CDR3 spans 16 residues. The V and J ends lost 4 bases and 1 base, in that order; junction bases with no gene match: 5. Another study also made use of these data, one on T cells expressing NK-cell markers. From that report: A 5'RACE template switching approach incorporating UMIs was used to make TCR beta cDNA. Among the experiments, several used an anti-gamma-delta TCR antibody to restrict sorting to alpha-beta TCR T cells.

The sequenced sample was CD8+ T cells sorted from PBMCs, obtained roughly 13 days after vaccination. The TCR originated in a man in his fifties or sixties who received an inactivated influenza vaccine. V usage is TRBV7-9 and J usage is TRBJ2-1; 9 bases fit TRBD2. This CDR3 reads CASSWSLAGSYNEQFF. In nucleotides, the CDR3 is TGTGCCAGCAGCTGGAGCCTAGCGGGGTCCTACAATGAGCAGTTCTTC.